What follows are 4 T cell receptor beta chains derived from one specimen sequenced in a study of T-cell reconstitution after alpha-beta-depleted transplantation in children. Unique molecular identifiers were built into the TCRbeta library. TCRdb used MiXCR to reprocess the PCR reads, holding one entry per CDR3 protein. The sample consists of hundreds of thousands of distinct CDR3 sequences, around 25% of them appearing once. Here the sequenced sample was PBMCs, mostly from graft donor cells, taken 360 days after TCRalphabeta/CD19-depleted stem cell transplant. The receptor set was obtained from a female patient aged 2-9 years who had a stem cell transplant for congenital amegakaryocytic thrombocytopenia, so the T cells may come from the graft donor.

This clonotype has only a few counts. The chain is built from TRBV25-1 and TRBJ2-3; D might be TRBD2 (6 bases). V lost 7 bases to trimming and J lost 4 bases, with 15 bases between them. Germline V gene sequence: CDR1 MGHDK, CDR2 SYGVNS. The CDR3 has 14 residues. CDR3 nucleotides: TGTGCCAGCATCGGGCGGGATCTCCCAGATACGCAGTATTTT. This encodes CASIGRDLPDTQYF. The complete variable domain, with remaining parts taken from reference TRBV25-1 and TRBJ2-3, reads EADIYQTPRYLVIGTGKKITLECSQTMGHDKMYWYQQDPGMELHLIHYSYGVNSTEKGDLSSESTVSRIRTEHFPLTLESARPSHTSQYLCASIGRDLPDTQYFGPGTRLTVL.

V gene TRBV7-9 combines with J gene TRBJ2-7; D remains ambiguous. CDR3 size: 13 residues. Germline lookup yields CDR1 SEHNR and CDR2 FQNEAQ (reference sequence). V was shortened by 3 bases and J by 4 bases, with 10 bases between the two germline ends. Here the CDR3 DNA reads TGTGCCAGCAGCTTTTCAGAAAAGTACGAGCAGTACTTC. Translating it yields CASSFSEKYEQYF.

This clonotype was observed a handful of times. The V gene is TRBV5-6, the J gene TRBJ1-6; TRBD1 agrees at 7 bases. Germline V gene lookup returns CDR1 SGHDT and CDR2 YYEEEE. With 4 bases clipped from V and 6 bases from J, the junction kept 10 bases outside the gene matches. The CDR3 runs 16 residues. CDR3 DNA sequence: TGTGCCAGCAGCGGAGAAACAGGGGTTGGTAATTCACCCCTCCACTTT. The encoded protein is CASSGETGVGNSPLHF. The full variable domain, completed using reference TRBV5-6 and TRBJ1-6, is DAGVTQSPTHLIKTRGQQVTLRCSPKSGHDTVSWYQQALGQGPQFIFQYYEEEERQRGNFPDRFSGHQFPNYSSELNVNALLLGDSALYLCASSGETGVGNSPLHFGNGTRLTVT.

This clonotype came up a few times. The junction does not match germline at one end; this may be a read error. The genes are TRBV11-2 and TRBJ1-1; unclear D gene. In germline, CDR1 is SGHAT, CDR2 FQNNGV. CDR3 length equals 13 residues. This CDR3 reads CASRLTENTEAFF. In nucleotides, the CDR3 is TGTGCCAGCCGCTTAACAGAAAACACTGAAGCTTTCTTT.